Below, 2 T cell receptor beta chains from the same sample are listed, as sequenced in a study of tumor-infiltrating lymphocytes in primary liver carcinoma. cDNA specific to TCR beta was made from approximately 0.55 ug of total RNA, with a constant-region primer employed for priming. Slightly modified ARM-PCR, run as three nested multiplex PCR rounds, produced the TCR beta libraries. TRBV1-TRBV30 forward primers and a C-beta reverse primer were used in the first two PCR rounds, which each ran for 9 to 10 cycles. TCRdb used MiXCR to reprocess the multiplex PCR reads, holding one entry per CDR3 protein. Of roughly 78,000 distinct CDR3 sequences detected, roughly two thirds appear once; the ten largest clones hold roughly 13%. Scientists recovered RNA and DNA together from about 21-30 mg of unsorted bulk tissue. The sample consisted of liver tumor tissue from sampling region 4. Subset described: tumor region T4, right-lateral pole. These TCRs come from an older woman with primary liver carcinoma and hepatitis B virus infection.

This clonotype was picked up a small number of times. Germline and junction disagree at one end, which may indicate a read error. V usage is TRBV20-1 and J usage is TRBJ1-2, with D uncertain. The length of the CDR3 is 14 residues. Germline V CDR1 and CDR2: DFQATT, SNEGSKA (reference sequence). The CDR3 here is CSARDYGEGDGYTF. In DNA, the CDR3 is TGCAGTGCCAGAGATTACGGGGAAGGAGATGGCTACACCTTC.

Concerning this clonotype: At one end the junction does not follow the germline gene, possibly because of a read error. This sequence joins TRBV12-3 or TRBV12-4 and TRBJ2-1, with D maybe TRBD1 (6 bases). This CDR3 region has 15 residues. CDR3 amino acids: CVSSSVQGGGNEQFF. Written as DNA, the CDR3 is TGTGTCAGCAGTTCAGTACAGGGTGGGGGCAATGAGCAATTCTTC.